These 24 T cell receptor beta chains were all obtained from the same sample, sequenced in a study of blood T cell repertoires in COVID-19. The data were produced by immunoSEQ multiplex PCR, yet TCRdb's version contains in-frame clones alone and is incomplete. The sample records about 310,000 clones, roughly 86% being singletons. Source material: PBMCs or T cells enriched from blood (not recorded which). The receptors originated from a woman younger than 45 who had recovered from COVID-19.

The chain recombines TRBV28 with TRBJ1-2; TRBD1 agrees at 9 bases. The CDR3 runs 14 residues. Germline V lookup: CDR1 MDHEN, CDR2 SYDVKM. Unmatched junction bases numbered 7, after V lost 7 bases and J lost 4 bases. The CDR3 region has the DNA TGTGCCAGCACCGGGGGACAGGGTGTCTATGGCTACACCTTC. Amino acid sequence: CASTGGQGVYGYTF.

The rearrangement joins TRBV5-1 to TRBJ1-4; 9 nucleotides agree with TRBD1. The germline V gene has CDR1 SGHRS and CDR2 YFSETQ. Germline trimming cut 1 base from V and 4 bases from J; bases unmatched to any gene: 2. The CDR3 contains 15 residues. This CDR3 reads CASSLMGQGNEKLFF. The CDR3 region has the DNA TGCGCCAGCAGCTTGATGGGACAGGGTAATGAAAAACTGTTTTTT.

This chain links TRBV4-1 with TRBJ2-5; 14 bases are a match to TRBD2. After removal of 0 bases from V and 2 bases from J, the junction contained 5 bases not matched to a gene. The CDR3 totals 18 residues. Germline V gives CDR1 MGHRA, CDR2 YSYEKL. CDR3 nucleotides: TGCGCCAGCAGCCAAGATTGGGGACTAGCGGGAGCACAAGAGACCCAGTACTTC. It codes for CASSQDWGLAGAQETQYF.

This chain joins TRBV9 and TRBJ2-7; perhaps TRBD2 as D (6 bases). This CDR3 is 15 amino acids long. The V gene's germline CDR1 is SGDLS and CDR2 YYNGEE. Trimming took off 3 bases at V and 1 base at J, with 14 bases between the two ends. CDR3 DNA sequence: TGTGCCAGCAGCGGGGGGGACTTCGGGTCCTACGAGCAGTACTTC. It translates to CASSGGDFGSYEQYF.

This clone has just one count. This chain connects TRBV4-3 to TRBJ1-6; no clear D gene. CDR3 length: 13 residues. V was clipped by 3 bases and J by 7 bases, with 7 bases between them. Germline values: CDR1 LGHNA, CDR2 YSLEER. CDR3 sequence reads: CASSQGSNSPLHF. In DNA form, the CDR3 reads TGCGCCAGCAGCCAGGGGAGCAATTCACCCCTCCACTTT.

This chain connects TRBV30 to TRBJ1-5; D gene ambiguous. The V end was cut by 3 bases, the J end by 3 bases, with 9 bases between. Germline V CDR1 and CDR2: GTSNPN, SVGIG (reference sequence). The CDR3 spans 13 residues. In nucleotides, the CDR3 is TGTGCCTGGAGCTCAGAATTCAATCAGCCCCAGCATTTT. It encodes CAWSSEFNQPQHF.

This clone was picked up one time. The rearrangement links TRBV5-6 to TRBJ2-1, with D maybe TRBD2 (7 bases). The CDR3 loop spans 19 amino acids. V lost 2 bases to trimming and J lost 6 bases, with 27 bases between them. Germline assignment: CDR1 SGHDT and CDR2 YYEEEE. The CDR3 sequence: CASSFTGGVGTFEPNEQFF. The CDR3 DNA follows: TGTGCCAGCAGCTTCACGGGGGGAGTTGGGACATTCGAACCCAATGAGCAGTTCTTC.

This sequence joins TRBV9 and TRBJ2-5; 7 nucleotides match TRBD1. J lost 3 bases, V lost 2 bases, and 7 bases had no gene match. This CDR3 has 15 residues. The germline CDR1 and CDR2 sequences are SGDLS and YYNGEE. Here the CDR3 DNA reads TGTGCCAGCAGCGTTAGCTCGACAGGGAAAGAGACCCAGTACTTC. Protein: CASSVSSTGKETQYF.

This chain uses TRBV27 with TRBJ1-5; weak D call: TRBD1 (5 bases). In germline, CDR1 is MNHEY, CDR2 SMNVEV (reference sequence). V lost 8 bases, J lost 3 bases, and 11 bases lay in between. This CDR3 contains 13 residues. The DNA for the CDR3 is TGTGCCAGCGGTTACAGGTCCAATCAGCCCCAGCATTTT. Protein: CASGYRSNQPQHF.

This clone turned up a few times. The chain employs TRBV9 and TRBJ1-5; D not resolved. The CDR3 totals 15 residues. The V end lost 3 bases, the J end lost 1 base, and 11 bases lay between the germline ends. Germline CDR1 reads SGDLS; CDR2 reads YYNGEE. The CDR3 bases are TGTGCCAGCAGCGCGGACGGGAGGAGCAATCAGCCCCAGCATTTT. This sequence encodes CASSADGRSNQPQHF.

The DNA of the CDR3 is TGTGCCAGCAGCTTAGGGAGGAGCTCCTACAATGAGCAGTTCTTC. It translates to CASSLGRSSYNEQFF. The chain carries TRBV13 and TRBJ2-1; D unresolved. From germline, CDR1 is PRHDT and CDR2 FYEKMQ (reference sequence). The CDR3 is made up of 15 amino acids. V was pared by 0 bases and J by 0 bases, with 6 bases between. The entire variable domain, with the rest obtained from reference TRBV13 and TRBJ2-1, is as follows: AAGVIQSPRHLIKEKRETATLKCYPIPRHDTVYWYQQGPGQDPQFLISFYEKMQSDKGSIPDRFSAQQFSDYHSELNMSSLELGDSALYFCASSLGRSSYNEQFFGPGTRLTVL.

The V and J genes are TRBV19 and TRBJ2-7, with 7 bases lining up with TRBD1. The CDR3 sequence is 11 residues long. Trimming removed 8 bases from V and 4 bases from J; junction bases left unmatched: 2. In germline, CDR1 is LNHDA, CDR2 SQIVND (reference sequence). The CDR3 sequence is CASRTGYEQYF. CDR3 nucleotides: TGTGCCAGTCGGACAGGTTACGAGCAGTACTTC.

This chain uses TRBV28 with TRBJ2-7; no clear D. CDR1 and CDR2 (germline): MDHEN, SYDVKM. V gave up 10 bases and J gave up 2 bases, with 15 bases separating them. There are 13 residues in the CDR3. The CDR3 here is CATDGGNTYEQYF. CDR3 nucleotide sequence: TGTGCCACTGACGGCGGTAATACCTACGAGCAGTACTTC.

The CDR3 spells CASGAPGLSETQYF. The CDR3 region has the DNA TGTGCCAGCGGGGCCCCGGGCCTCTCGGAGACCCAGTACTTC. The V call is TRBV27, the J call TRBJ2-5; D is perhaps TRBD1 (5 bases). This CDR3 is 14 amino acids long. Looked up from germline, CDR1 is MNHEY and CDR2 is SMNVEV (reference sequence). Trimming left V 8 bases short and J 5 bases short, with 18 bases between.

The V call is TRBV6-5, the J call TRBJ1-4, with 8 bases matching TRBD1. V was pared by 6 bases and J by 6 bases, with 3 bases of the junction left unmatched. CDR1 and CDR2 (germline): MNHEY, SVGAGI. The CDR3 consists of 13 residues. The CDR3 bases are TGTGCCAGCAGGACAGGGGTTCATGAAAAACTGTTTTTT. Encoded protein: CASRTGVHEKLFF.

The chain joins TRBV2 to TRBJ1-5; D is uncertain. Deletions cut 6 bases from V and 11 bases from J, with 11 bases between. The CDR3 spans 11 residues. Germline V gives CDR1 SNHLY, CDR2 FYNNEI. The CDR3 sequence: CASSLEVSQHF. CDR3 nucleotide sequence: TGTGCCAGCAGCCTTGAGGTCTCCCAGCATTTT.

The chain carries TRBV24-1 and TRBJ2-3; 14 bases are shared with TRBD2. This CDR3 has 18 residues. V lost 5 bases, J lost 3 bases, and 9 bases stayed unmatched. Germline CDR1 KGHDR, CDR2 SFDVKD. This chain's CDR3 is CATSALGTSGRWTDTQYF. The CDR3 nucleotides read TGTGCCACCAGTGCCCTAGGGACTAGCGGGAGATGGACAGATACGCAGTATTTT.

This CDR3 is CASSLNLEDRLGANVLTF. The CDR3 region has the DNA TGTGCCAGCAGTTTAAACCTCGAGGATAGGTTGGGGGCCAACGTCCTGACTTTC. The chain combines TRBV27 with TRBJ2-6; D is uncertain. CDR1 is MNHEY, CDR2 SMNVEV, per germline (reference sequence). The CDR3 is 18 amino acids. Trimming took 2 bases from V and 4 from J, leaving 18 bases between them.

The rearrangement uses TRBV7-2 and TRBJ2-7; 9 bases align to TRBD1. Looked up from germline, CDR1 is SGHTA and CDR2 is FQGNSA. V lost 4 bases, J lost 1 base, and 2 bases stayed unmatched. The CDR3 runs to 14 residues. This CDR3 is CASSSGTGSYEQYF. The CDR3 DNA follows: TGTGCCAGCAGCTCCGGGACAGGGTCCTACGAGCAGTACTTC. Together with reference TRBV7-2 and TRBJ2-7, the CDR3 gives the full variable domain: GAGVSQSPSNKVTEKGKDVELRCDPISGHTALYWYRQSLGQGLEFLIYFQGNSAPDKSGLPSDRFSAERTGGSVSTLTIQRTQQEDSAVYLCASSSGTGSYEQYFGPGTRLTVT.

The chain uses TRBV6-5 and TRBJ2-3, with D perhaps TRBD2 (5 bases). This CDR3 is built from 15 residues. From germline, CDR1 is MNHEY and CDR2 SVGAGI. V was clipped by 5 bases and J by 4 bases, with 16 bases between them. CDR3 sequence (DNA): TGTGCCAGCAGTACCGTGGGGAGTGCATCAGATACGCAGTATTTT. Protein: CASSTVGSASDTQYF.

The chain uses TRBV4-2 and TRBJ1-2, with D perhaps matching TRBD1 (5 bases). The germline gives CDR1 LGHNA, CDR2 YNFKEQ. The CDR3 has 16 residues. V lost 0 bases, J lost 6 bases, and 17 bases lay in between. This CDR3 is CASSQDRFRGGDGYTF. DNA for the CDR3: TGTGCCAGCAGCCAAGATCGGTTTCGGGGGGGTGATGGCTACACCTTC.

The chain couples TRBV11-2 to TRBJ2-2; 11 bases fit TRBD2. The CDR3 runs to 18 residues. Trimming cost V 5 bases and J 3 bases; bases outside gene matches: 11. Per germline, CDR1 SGHAT and CDR2 FQNNGV. CDR3 protein: CASSHLTSGDVDTGELFF. Written as DNA, the CDR3 is TGTGCCAGCAGCCACTTGACTAGCGGGGACGTAGACACCGGGGAGCTGTTTTTT.

The chain joins TRBV7-8 to TRBJ1-5; D ambiguous. Germline-derived CDR1 and CDR2 are SGHVS and FQNEAQ. V was shortened by 5 bases and J by 4 bases, with 12 bases between the two germline ends. The CDR3 spans 14 residues. CDR3 nucleotides: TGTGCCAGCAGCCTCTCTCGGGATAATCAGCCCCAGCATTTT. Protein product: CASSLSRDNQPQHF.

The chain couples TRBV4-1 to TRBJ2-7, with TRBD1 matching over 8 bases. J lost 4 bases, V lost 4 bases, and 9 bases had no gene match. CDR1 MGHRA and CDR2 YSYEKL come from the germline V gene. The CDR3 totals 15 residues. CDR3 nucleotide sequence: TGCGCCAGCAGCCCTCCAGACAGGGGCGATTACGAGCAGTACTTC. Translated: CASSPPDRGDYEQYF.